The clone carrying this T cell receptor (beta chain) was found a few times. This sample was taken from a study of T cells in Graves' hyperthyroidism and ophthalmopathy. RNA transcripts yielded amplified TCR beta CDR3 regions. During a first-round RT-PCR of the TCR CDR3, the HTBI primer set was used. From the multiplex PCR reads, TCRdb called clonotypes with MiXCR, one entry per CDR3 protein. The table lists 95,000 to 100,000 distinct CDR3 sequences, about half of them singletons, with around 30% in the top ten. V gave up 1 base and J gave up 10 bases, with 7 bases separating them. Germline-derived CDR1 and CDR2 are SQVTM and ANQGSEA. This CDR3 has 11 amino acids.

This rearrangement joins TRBV29-1 to TRBJ1-4, with no clear D. Source material: blood. The TCR sequence derives from a woman in her 40s with Graves' hyperthyroidism. This CDR3 reads CSVEGEGKLFF. Here the CDR3 DNA reads TGCAGCGTTGAAGGAGAGGGAAAACTGTTTTTT. Filled out from reference TRBV29-1 and TRBJ1-4, the complete variable domain reads SAVISQKPSRDICQRGTSLTIQCQVDSQVTMMFWYRQQPGQSLTLIATANQGSEATYESGFVIDKFPISRPNLTFSTLTVSNMSPEDSSIYLCSVEGEGKLFFGSGTQLSVL.